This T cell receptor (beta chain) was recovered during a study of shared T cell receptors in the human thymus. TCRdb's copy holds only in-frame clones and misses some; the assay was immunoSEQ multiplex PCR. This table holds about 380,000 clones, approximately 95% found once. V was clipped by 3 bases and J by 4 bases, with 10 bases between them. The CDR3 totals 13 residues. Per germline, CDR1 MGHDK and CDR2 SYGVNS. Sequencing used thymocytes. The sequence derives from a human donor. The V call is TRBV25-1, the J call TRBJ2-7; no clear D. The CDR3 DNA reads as TGTGCCAGCAGTGAGTGGACGGCTTACGAGCAGTACTTC. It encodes CASSEWTAYEQYF.